This TCR beta chain is drawn from a study of T cells in Graves' hyperthyroidism and ophthalmopathy. Clinicians diagnosed patients from clinical symptoms, serum thyroxine and TRAb, thyroid ultrasound and orbital computed tomography. V was pared by 9 bases and J by 7 bases, with 9 bases between. The CDR3 has 11 amino acids. Germline V CDR1 and CDR2: KGHDR, SFDVKD. Researchers amplified the TCR beta CDR3 regions from RNA transcripts. Researchers ran a first-round RT-PCR on the TCR CDR3 using the HTBI primer set. One entry per CDR3 protein, called by TCRdb with MiXCR from the multiplex PCR reads. The sample yields some 460,000 distinct CDR3 sequences, approximately 14% seen once. This clonotype has only a few counts. What it binds is not known. Study results and limitations: Blood shared most expanded thyroid clonotypes above 0.001.

The rearrangement links TRBV24-1 to TRBJ2-1, with no clear D. The sequenced sample consisted of blood. The receptor was isolated from a woman under 30 with Graves' hyperthyroidism. CDR3 amino acids: CATLQGNEQFF. CDR3 coding DNA: TGTGCCACCCTTCAAGGGAATGAGCAGTTCTTC.